The rows below give T cell receptor beta chains drawn from one sample of a study of cytomegalovirus exposure and HLA in healthy donors. Libraries were prepared by immunoSEQ multiplex PCR; TCRdb keeps only in-frame clonotypes and omits some of them. The data hold 150,000 to 200,000 clones, with 65% to 90% observed a single time. Sample: PBMCs. These receptors all stem from a man in his forties or fifties in good health and CMV-seropositive. The CDR3 runs from the conserved cysteine through the conserved F or W. Fields, in order: J gene, CDR3 length, clone size, D gene, V gene, CDR3 protein, CDR3 DNA. The D gene is left open where the match is weak. Rows may omit the clone size; those that give it use once, few, many or a size class.

TRBJ2-1,15,-,TRBD2,TRBV19,CASSQVSGLAYEQFF,TGTGCCAGTAGCCAAGTATCGGGACTAGCGTATGAGCAGTTCTTC
TRBJ2-7,14,-,-,TRBV7-2,CASRPLQGPYEQYF,TGTGCCAGCAGACCCCTCCAGGGCCCCTACGAGCAGTACTTC
TRBJ2-5,17,-,-,TRBV10-2,CASRKAPGVGGEETQYF,TGCGCCAGCAGAAAGGCGCCAGGGGTTGGTGGAGAAGAGACCCAGTACTTC
TRBJ1-1,17,-,TRBD1,TRBV18,CASSPLALGQGNTEAFF,TGTGCCAGCTCACCATTAGCCCTAGGACAGGGGAACACTGAAGCTTTCTTT
TRBJ1-1,13,-,TRBD1,TRBV10-2,CATTGEVSTEAFF,TGCGCCACGACAGGGGAGGTAAGCACTGAAGCTTTCTTT
TRBJ1-6,15,-,-,TRBV15,CATSRDRGSGSPLHF,TGTGCCACCAGCAGAGATAGGGGTTCGGGTTCACCCCTCCACTTT
TRBJ2-3,17,-,TRBD1,TRBV11-3,CASSSQRWDRVTDTQYF,TGTGCCAGCAGCTCCCAGCGATGGGACAGGGTCACAGATACGCAGTATTTT
TRBJ2-2,16,-,-,TRBV4-1,CASSQEVTVNTGELFF,TGCGCCAGCAGCCAAGAGGTGACAGTCAACACCGGGGAGCTGTTTTTT
TRBJ2-7,15,-,TRBD1,TRBV6-5,CASSYSGQGNYEQYF,TGTGCCAGCAGTTACTCTGGACAGGGCAACTACGAGCAGTACTTC
TRBJ2-5,14,-,TRBD2,TRBV7-9,CASSLGSGGETQYF,TGTGCCAGCAGCTTAGGAAGCGGGGGGGAGACCCAGTACTTC
TRBJ1-1,14,few,-,TRBV15,CATTETVLNTEAFF,TGTGCCACCACCGAGACAGTTTTGAACACTGAAGCTTTCTTT
TRBJ2-3,14,-,-,TRBV28,CASSTHGGLDTQYF,TGTGCCAGCAGTACTCACGGGGGGCTAGATACGCAGTATTTT
TRBJ2-7,13,few,-,TRBV9,CASSAGQIGEQYF,TGTGCCAGCAGCGCCGGACAGATCGGCGAGCAGTACTTC
TRBJ1-3,15,-,-,TRBV19,CASSIGRGSGNTIYF,TGTGCCAGTAGTATAGGGAGGGGCTCTGGAAACACCATATATTTT
TRBJ2-2,16,-,-,TRBV9,CASSVAGDPVRGELFF,TGTGCCAGCAGCGTAGCAGGGGATCCGGTAAGGGGGGAGCTGTTTTTT
TRBJ2-2,14,-,TRBD2,TRBV29-1,CSVRSGGWGGELFF,TGCAGCGTTCGCAGCGGGGGCTGGGGCGGGGAGCTGTTTTTT
TRBJ2-2,15,-,TRBD1,TRBV11-1,CASRSGTGHTGELFF,TGTGCCAGCAGATCCGGGACAGGGCACACCGGGGAGCTGTTTTTT
TRBJ1-2,15,-,-,TRBV6-1,CASIFWAGESDGYTF,TGTGCCAGCATCTTCTGGGCAGGGGAGAGTGATGGCTACACCTTC
TRBJ1-6,13,-,-,TRBV11-2,CASSLQDNSPLHF,TGTGCCAGCAGCTTACAGGATAATTCACCCCTCCACTTT
TRBJ1-2,13,-,-,TRBV29-1,CSVQGLTHYGYTF,TGCAGCGTTCAGGGCCTTACCCACTATGGCTACACCTTC
TRBJ2-5,14,few,-,TRBV4-1,CASSLRQFGETQYF,TGCGCCAGCAGCCTAAGACAGTTCGGCGAGACCCAGTACTTC
TRBJ2-3,11,-,-,TRBV20-1,CSAPNGHTQYF,TGCAGTGCTCCTAATGGGCATACGCAGTATTTT
TRBJ1-2,14,-,-,TRBV29-1,CSVEPPGKIGGYTF,TGCAGCGTTGAACCCCCAGGGAAAATAGGGGGCTACACCTTC
TRBJ1-5,13,-,-,TRBV27,CASSALGRRPQHF,TGTGCCAGCAGTGCCCTCGGGAGGAGGCCCCAGCATTTT
TRBJ1-2,14,-,-,TRBV7-8,CASSLTRTTYGYTF,TGTGCCAGCAGTCTTACTCGGACAACCTATGGCTACACCTTC
TRBJ2-2,17,-,-,TRBV25-1,CASSGQGSGHRSGELFF,TGTGCCAGCAGTGGCCAGGGGTCGGGACATCGGAGCGGGGAGCTGTTTTTT
TRBJ2-1,16,-,TRBD2,TRBV2,CASSAQGRGNPGEQFF,TGTGCCAGCAGCGCCCAAGGGCGGGGGAACCCAGGGGAGCAGTTCTTC
TRBJ2-7,14,-,-,TRBV6-6,CASRRGGRSYEQYF,TGTGCCAGCCGGAGGGGGGGACGTTCCTACGAGCAGTACTTC
TRBJ2-2,16,-,TRBD2,TRBV7-8,CASGQGLALNTGELFF,TGTGCCAGCGGCCAGGGACTAGCGCTTAACACCGGGGAGCTGTTTTTT
TRBJ2-4,15,-,-,TRBV6-1,CASSTRGVGKNSQYF,TGTGCCAGCAGTACCAGGGGAGTCGGCAAAAACAGTCAGTACTTC